The 20 T cell receptor beta chains below all came from one sample that was sequenced in a study of blood T cell repertoires in COVID-19. This table comes from immunoSEQ multiplex PCR, and its TCRdb copy is limited to in-frame clones, with some not included. The table includes 65,000 to 70,000 clones, around three quarters detected once. The sample was peripheral blood. The receptors originated from a man in his sixties with acute or convalescent COVID-19.

The chain is built from TRBV6-5 and TRBJ1-1; no clear D. Germline V CDR1 and CDR2: MNHEY, SVGAGI. This CDR3 has 14 residues. Trimming removed 2 bases from V and 1 base from J, with 8 bases in between. The CDR3 loop is CASSYRVTNTEAFF. CDR3 DNA: TGTGCCAGCAGTTACCGAGTTACGAACACTGAAGCTTTCTTT.

The chain employs TRBV7-9 and TRBJ1-4, with TRBD1 matching 9 bases. Trimming cost V 2 bases and J 7 bases; bases outside gene matches: 5. This CDR3 comprises 15 residues. Germline V lookup: CDR1 SEHNR, CDR2 FQNEAQ (reference sequence). DNA for the CDR3: TGTGCCAGCAGCTTACCGGGACAGGGTAGTGAAAAACTGTTTTTT. It codes for CASSLPGQGSEKLFF.

The chain combines TRBV6-5 with TRBJ2-1, with 8 nucleotides matching TRBD2. Looked up from germline, CDR1 is MNHEY and CDR2 is SVGAGI. V shed 0 bases and J 5 bases; nucleotides not matched to a gene: 3. This CDR3 region has 15 residues. The CDR3 DNA sequence: TGTGCCAGCAGTTACTCTGGACTAGCCAACAATGAGCAGTTCTTC. Protein product: CASSYSGLANNEQFF.

This clone has just one count. The rearrangement uses TRBV6-5 and TRBJ2-7, with D possibly being TRBD1 (6 bases). The germline V and J ends were trimmed by 6 bases and 0 bases, with 9 bases remaining between them. CDR3 length equals 13 residues. The germline V gene has CDR1 MNHEY and CDR2 SVGAGI. The CDR3 region is CASRAGVSYEQYF. For the CDR3, the DNA is TGTGCCAGCAGGGCAGGGGTCTCCTACGAGCAGTACTTC.

The genes are TRBV2 and TRBJ1-3; D ambiguous. Looked up from germline, CDR1 is SNHLY and CDR2 is FYNNEI. The CDR3 extends over 13 amino acids. With 6 bases removed from V and 11 bases from J, the gap between germline ends came to 17 bases. In DNA form, the CDR3 reads TGTGCCAGCAGCCCCTTACTGTCCGTGTCCATATATTTT. It encodes CASSPLLSVSIYF. The full variable domain, rest sourced from reference TRBV2 and TRBJ1-3, is EPEVTQTPSHQVTQMGQEVILRCVPISNHLYFYWYRQILGQKVEFLVSFYNNEISEKSEIFDDQFSVERPDGSNFTLKIRSTKLEDSAMYFCASSPLLSVSIYFGEGSWLTVV.

The chain has TRBV6-1 and TRBJ1-4, with D unclear. The CDR3 is 15 residues long. V lost 3 bases and J 8 bases, leaving 16 bases between the germline ends. Germline CDR1 is MNHNS and CDR2 is SASEGT. The CDR3 DNA follows: TGTGCCAGCAGTGATAGGTGGGAGGCGGGGGAAAAACTGTTTTTT. The encoded protein is CASSDRWEAGEKLFF.

V usage is TRBV9 and J usage is TRBJ1-1; D is undetermined. The CDR3 consists of 12 residues. Trimming stripped 3 bases from V and 5 bases from J, with 8 bases between. Germline CDR1 SGDLS, CDR2 YYNGEE. CDR3 sequence reads: CASSGRLTEAFF. The CDR3, as DNA: TGTGCCAGCAGCGGCAGATTAACTGAAGCTTTCTTT.

Written as DNA, the CDR3 is TGTGCCAGCACCCAGAACTCCCCGAGGGAGACCCAGTACTTC. This sequence encodes CASTQNSPRETQYF. The chain combines TRBV11-1 with TRBJ2-5; D ambiguous. The V end lost 7 bases, the J end lost 5 bases, and 17 bases lay between the germline ends. CDR1 and CDR2 (germline): SGHAT, FQDESV (reference sequence). The CDR3 loop spans 14 amino acids.

This chain links TRBV20-1 with TRBJ2-5; the D is unclear. Germline loops: CDR1 DFQATT, CDR2 SNEGSKA (reference sequence). With 2 bases removed from V and 4 bases from J, the gap between germline ends came to 5 bases. CDR3 length: 11 residues. In nucleotides, the CDR3 is TGCAGTGCTAGAATGAGAGAGACCCAGTACTTC. This sequence encodes CSARMRETQYF.

The rearrangement joins TRBV5-4 to TRBJ2-5, with 10 bases matching TRBD2. The CDR3 covers 17 residues. V was pared by 4 bases and J by 2 bases, with 11 bases of the junction left unmatched. Germline V gene sequence: CDR1 SGHNT, CDR2 YYREEE (reference sequence). This CDR3 reads CASSRRLAGDRQETQYF. Written as DNA, the CDR3 is TGTGCCAGCAGCCGGAGGCTAGCGGGGGACCGACAAGAGACCCAGTACTTC.

The V gene is TRBV7-2, the J gene TRBJ1-6; 7 bases are shared with TRBD1. Germline CDR1 is SGHTA and CDR2 is FQGNSA. After removal of 5 bases from V and 14 bases from J, the junction contained 12 bases not matched to a gene. The CDR3 is 14 residues long. In DNA form, the CDR3 reads TGTGCCAGCAGCCCCCGGACAGGAGGCCAATCCCTCCACTTT. Its translation: CASSPRTGGQSLHF. The full variable domain, in which reference TRBV7-2 and TRBJ1-6 provide the parts outside the CDR3, is GAGVSQSPSNKVTEKGKDVELRCDPISGHTALYWYRQSLGQGLEFLIYFQGNSAPDKSGLPSDRFSAERTGGSVSTLTIQRTQQEDSAVYLCASSPRTGGQSLHFGNGTRLTVT.

This chain uses TRBV6-6 with TRBJ2-3; 12 positions match TRBD2. CDR3 size: 17 residues. CDR1 is MNHNY and CDR2 is SVGAGI in the germline V gene (reference sequence). J gave up 0 bases and V 5 bases, and 6 bases lay outside the gene matches. The CDR3 bases are TGTGCCAGCAGTCCAACCGGACTAGCGGGGAGCACAGATACGCAGTATTTT. It yields the protein CASSPTGLAGSTDTQYF.

The J gene is TRBJ1-5, the V gene TRBV12-5; D is possibly TRBD1 (5 bases). Looked up from germline, CDR1 is LGHNT and CDR2 is FRNRAP. Trimming took 1 base from V and 11 from J, leaving 15 bases between them. CDR3 length: 14 amino acids. The CDR3 bases are TGTGCTAGTGGTTTGGACGCGACAGCTGGGTCCCAGCATTTT. Its translation: CASGLDATAGSQHF.

This clone showed up just a few times. The chain carries TRBV30 and TRBJ1-2; 7 bases line up with TRBD1. CDR1 is GTSNPN and CDR2 is SVGIG in the germline V gene (reference sequence). The ends lost 2 bases at V and 6 bases at J; junction bases unmatched: 3. The CDR3 is 12 amino acids. The CDR3 nucleotides are TGTGCCTGGAGTTCAGGGGGAGATGGCTACACCTTC. Translated: CAWSSGGDGYTF.

The chain employs TRBV6-1 and TRBJ1-3, with D unclear. V dropped 1 base and J dropped 0 bases, with 19 bases sitting between them. The length of the CDR3 is 19 residues. CDR1 and CDR2 (germline): MNHNS, SASEGT. CDR3 region: CASSEGKSAGLSSGNTIYF. The CDR3 nucleotides read TGTGCCAGCAGTGAAGGAAAGTCGGCGGGTTTAAGCTCTGGAAACACCATATATTTT.

The V and J genes are TRBV13 and TRBJ1-1, with TRBD1 matching 7 bases. CDR3 size: 14 residues. Trimming took 5 bases from V and 4 from J; bases not matched to a gene: 7. Germline CDR1 PRHDT, CDR2 FYEKMQ (reference sequence). CDR3 sequence: CASSVDRRSTEAFF. Written as DNA, the CDR3 is TGTGCCAGCAGCGTGGACAGGAGGAGCACTGAAGCTTTCTTT.

The CDR3 here is CASGLGQAQSTDTQYF. The DNA of the CDR3 is TGTGCTAGTGGTTTGGGACAGGCACAGAGCACAGATACGCAGTATTTT. The chain links TRBV12-5 to TRBJ2-3, with D possibly matching TRBD1 (6 bases). The CDR3 contains 16 residues. V was clipped by 1 base and J by 0 bases, with 11 bases between them. Germline loops: CDR1 LGHNT, CDR2 FRNRAP.

The V gene is TRBV6-2 or TRBV6-3, the J gene TRBJ1-4; 8 positions agree with TRBD1. The CDR3 consists of 15 residues. V was pared by 2 bases and J by 5 bases, with 4 bases of the junction left unmatched. CDR1 MNHEY and CDR2 SVGEGT come from the germline V gene. The CDR3 region has the DNA TGTGCCAGCAGTTACAGGGACAGGCGGAATGAAAAACTGTTTTTT. Protein: CASSYRDRRNEKLFF.

This chain joins TRBV4-3 and TRBJ2-7; D is possibly TRBD2 (7 bases). This CDR3 has 17 amino acids. The V gene lost 0 bases and the J gene lost 0 bases, with 15 bases spanning the gap. Germline CDR1 and CDR2: LGHNA and YSLEER. The CDR3 region is CASSQEGGASGSYEQYF. DNA of the CDR3: TGCGCCAGCAGCCAAGAGGGGGGGGCTAGCGGCTCCTACGAGCAGTACTTC.

The chain has TRBV2 and TRBJ2-1; 10 bases fit TRBD2. With V trimmed by 8 bases and J by 6 bases, 4 bases remained unmatched. Looked up from germline, CDR1 is SNHLY and CDR2 is FYNNEI. The CDR3 sequence is 13 residues long. As DNA, the CDR3 is TGTGCCAGCCTAGCGGGGGTCCGCAATGAGCAGTTCTTC. Protein sequence: CASLAGVRNEQFF. Full variable domain (missing parts from reference TRBV2 and TRBJ2-1): EPEVTQTPSHQVTQMGQEVILRCVPISNHLYFYWYRQILGQKVEFLVSFYNNEISEKSEIFDDQFSVERPDGSNFTLKIRSTKLEDSAMYFCASLAGVRNEQFFGPGTRLTVL.